These 12 T cell receptor beta chains were all obtained from the same sample, sequenced in a study of immune evolution from preneoplasia to lung adenocarcinoma. The protocol was immunoSEQ multiplex PCR, while the TCRdb copy is restricted to in-frame clones and leaves out a portion. The sample consists of several thousand clones, approximately 80% of them appearing once. Material: FFPE invasive lung adenocarcinoma tissue. The receptors originated from a person between 50 and 69 years old with lung adenocarcinoma.

This chain joins TRBV10-1 and TRBJ2-5; D not resolved. The V and J ends lost 6 bases and 5 bases respectively, with 16 bases between them. The CDR3 is 14 residues long. CDR1 and CDR2 from the germline V gene are WNHNN and SYGVQD (reference sequence). CDR3 coding DNA: TGCGCCAGCAGCGCTAAATCAAGAGGCGAGACCCAGTACTTC. Translation: CASSAKSRGETQYF.

V usage is TRBV9 and J usage is TRBJ2-6; 10 bases line up with TRBD1. This CDR3 is 19 amino acids long. Germline V gene lookup returns CDR1 SGDLS and CDR2 YYNGEE. With V trimmed by 2 bases and J by 0 bases, 8 bases remained unmatched. The CDR3, as DNA: TGTGCCAGCAGCGTTCGAACCGGGACAGGGGTCTCTGGGGCCAACGTCCTGACTTTC. Residues: CASSVRTGTGVSGANVLTF.

The chain's CDR3 is CASSLGGASSQETQYF. The CDR3, as DNA: TGCGCCAGCAGCTTGGGGGGGGCTAGCAGCCAAGAGACCCAGTACTTC. The rearrangement uses TRBV5-1 and TRBJ2-5; either TRBD1 or TRBD2 may supply D (6 bases each). Trimming removed 0 bases at V and 1 base at J, with 13 bases between. The CDR3 is 16 residues long. CDR1 SGHRS and CDR2 YFSETQ come from the germline V gene.

The genes are TRBV6-1 and TRBJ2-3, with TRBD2 as a possible D gene (7 bases). Germline CDR1 and CDR2: MNHNS and SASEGT. The CDR3 runs 14 residues. The germline V and J ends were trimmed by 8 bases and 4 bases, with 16 bases remaining between them. The CDR3 DNA reads as TGTGCCAGCTCTGCGGGGGCAGGTGCAGATACGCAGTATTTT. Its translation: CASSAGAGADTQYF.

This chain links TRBV29-1 with TRBJ2-1, with D tentatively TRBD1 (5 bases). The germline V gene encodes CDR1 SQVTM and CDR2 ANQGSEA. Between the trimmed V and J ends, which lost 4 bases and 6 bases, there was a span of 10 bases. The CDR3 runs to 12 residues. Here the CDR3 reads CSVAQALNEQFF. As DNA, the CDR3 is TGCAGCGTTGCACAGGCTCTCAATGAGCAGTTCTTC.

The chain combines TRBV2 with TRBJ2-2; 7 positions match TRBD2. Trimming at V came to 5 bases and at J to 5 bases, leaving 2 bases not matched to a gene. This CDR3 region has 13 residues. Germline V gene data show CDR1 as SNHLY and CDR2 as FYNNEI. The CDR3 is CASSYSGTGELFF. The CDR3 DNA is TGTGCCAGCAGTTATAGCGGGACCGGGGAGCTGTTTTTT.

The chain couples TRBV28 to TRBJ2-5; 9 nucleotides match TRBD2. Germline CDR1 and CDR2: MDHEN and SYDVKM. The CDR3 extends over 16 amino acids. With 2 bases clipped from V and 5 bases from J, the junction kept 9 bases outside the gene matches. CDR3 loop: CASSLSSGSRWETQYF. The CDR3 bases are TGTGCCAGCAGTTTAAGTAGCGGGAGTAGATGGGAGACCCAGTACTTC. The full variable domain, its missing parts supplied by reference TRBV28 and TRBJ2-5, is DVKVTQSSRYLVKRTGEKVFLECVQDMDHENMFWYRQDPGLGLRLIYFSYDVKMKEKGDIPEGYSVSREKKERFSLILESASTNQTSMYLCASSLSSGSRWETQYFGPGTRLLVL.

Of note for this clone: Other DNA sequences in this specimen translate into the identical CDR3. CDR3 in DNA: TGTGCCAGCTCACCACAGGGTGGGACTGAAGCTTTCTTT. Translating gives CASSPQGGTEAFF. This chain connects TRBV18 to TRBJ1-1; D unresolved. Germline assignment: CDR1 KGHSH and CDR2 LQKENI. This CDR3 has 13 amino acids. V lost 1 base and J lost 5, with 8 bases in between. The full variable domain, rest sourced from reference TRBV18 and TRBJ1-1, is NAGVMQNPRHLVRRRGQEARLRCSPMKGHSHVYWYRQLPEEGLKFMVYLQKENIIDESGMPKERFSAEFPKEGPSILRIQQVVRGDSAAYFCASSPQGGTEAFFGQGTRLTVV.

This sequence joins TRBV30 and TRBJ2-7, with D uncertain. The V end was cut by 1 base, the J end by 5 bases, with 12 bases between. This CDR3 spans 13 amino acids. The V gene's germline CDR1 is GTSNPN and CDR2 SVGIG (reference sequence). Here the CDR3 DNA reads TGTGCCTGGAGTGGGGCCGAATTTGACGAGCAGTACTTC. It codes for CAWSGAEFDEQYF.

The V call is TRBV2, the J call TRBJ2-3; 9 bases match TRBD2. The length of the CDR3 is 13 residues. CDR1 SNHLY and CDR2 FYNNEI come from the germline V gene. V trimming: 6 bases; J trimming: 10 bases; junction bases outside the gene matches: 8. As DNA, the CDR3 is TGTGCCAGCAGGGCGGGAGGGCCCTCTGCGCAGTATTTT. It encodes CASRAGGPSAQYF.

This clone was found a few times. The chain recombines TRBV9 with TRBJ1-2; D is unclear. CDR3 length equals 12 residues. Germline assignment: CDR1 SGDLS and CDR2 YYNGEE. With 3 bases removed from V and 4 bases from J, the gap between germline ends came to 7 bases. The CDR3, as DNA: TGTGCCAGCAGCGGAGATTCCTATGGCTACACCTTC. Encoded protein: CASSGDSYGYTF.

The V and J genes are TRBV30 and TRBJ2-2; a weak D match, TRBD2 (6 bases). The CDR3 loop spans 13 amino acids. The ends were cut back, 3 bases at V and 6 bases at J, with 11 bases in the middle. The germline CDR1 and CDR2 sequences are GTSNPN and SVGIG (reference sequence). The CDR3 DNA reads TGTGCCTGGAGAGACGGAGGGGCCGGGGAGCTGTTTTTT. It is translated as CAWRDGGAGELFF.